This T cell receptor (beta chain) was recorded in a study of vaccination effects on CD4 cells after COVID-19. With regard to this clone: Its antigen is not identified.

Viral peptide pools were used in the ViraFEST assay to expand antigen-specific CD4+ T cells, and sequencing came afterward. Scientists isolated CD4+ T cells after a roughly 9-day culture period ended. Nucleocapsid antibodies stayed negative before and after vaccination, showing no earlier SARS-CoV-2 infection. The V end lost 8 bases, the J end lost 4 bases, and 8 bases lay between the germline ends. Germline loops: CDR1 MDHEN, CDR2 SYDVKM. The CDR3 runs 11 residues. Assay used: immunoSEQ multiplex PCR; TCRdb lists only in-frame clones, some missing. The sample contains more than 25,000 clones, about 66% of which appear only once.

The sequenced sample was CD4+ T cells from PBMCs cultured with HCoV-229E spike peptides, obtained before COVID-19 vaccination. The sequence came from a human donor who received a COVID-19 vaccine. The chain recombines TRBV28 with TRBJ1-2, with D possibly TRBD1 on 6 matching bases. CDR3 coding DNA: TGTGCCAGCCGGGGGGCCTATGGCTACACCTTC. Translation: CASRGAYGYTF.